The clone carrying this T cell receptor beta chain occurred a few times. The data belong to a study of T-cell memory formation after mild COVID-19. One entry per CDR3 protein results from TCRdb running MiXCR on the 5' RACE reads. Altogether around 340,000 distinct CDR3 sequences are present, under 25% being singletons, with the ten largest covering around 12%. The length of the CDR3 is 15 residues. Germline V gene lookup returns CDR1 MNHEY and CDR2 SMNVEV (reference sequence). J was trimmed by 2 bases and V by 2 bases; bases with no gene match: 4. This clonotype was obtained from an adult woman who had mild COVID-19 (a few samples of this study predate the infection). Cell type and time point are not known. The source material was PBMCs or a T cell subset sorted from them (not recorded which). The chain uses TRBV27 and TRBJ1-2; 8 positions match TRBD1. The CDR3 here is CASSLLGQGNYGYTF. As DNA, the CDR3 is TGTGCCAGCAGTTTACTCGGACAGGGCAACTATGGCTACACCTTC.